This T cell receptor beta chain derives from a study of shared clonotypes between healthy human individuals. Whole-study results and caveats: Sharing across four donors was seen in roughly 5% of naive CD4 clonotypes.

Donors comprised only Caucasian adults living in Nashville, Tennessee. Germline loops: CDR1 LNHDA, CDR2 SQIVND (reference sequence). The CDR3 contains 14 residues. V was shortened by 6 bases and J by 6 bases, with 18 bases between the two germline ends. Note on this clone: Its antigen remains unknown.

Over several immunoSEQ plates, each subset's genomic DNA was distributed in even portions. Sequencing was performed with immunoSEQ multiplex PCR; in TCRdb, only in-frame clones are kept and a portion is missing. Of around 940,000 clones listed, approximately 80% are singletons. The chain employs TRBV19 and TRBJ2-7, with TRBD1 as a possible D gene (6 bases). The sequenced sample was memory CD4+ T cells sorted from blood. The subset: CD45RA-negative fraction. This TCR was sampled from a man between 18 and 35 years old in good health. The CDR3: CASRGQSAGGEQYF. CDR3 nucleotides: TGTGCCAGTAGAGGACAGTCGGCTGGGGGCGAGCAGTACTTC. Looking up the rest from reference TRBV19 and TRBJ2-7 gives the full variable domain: DGGITQSPKYLFRKEGQNVTLSCEQNLNHDAMYWYRQDPGQGLRLIYYSQIVNDFQKGDIAEGYSVSREKKESFPLTVTSAQKNPTAFYLCASRGQSAGGEQYFGPGTRLTVT.